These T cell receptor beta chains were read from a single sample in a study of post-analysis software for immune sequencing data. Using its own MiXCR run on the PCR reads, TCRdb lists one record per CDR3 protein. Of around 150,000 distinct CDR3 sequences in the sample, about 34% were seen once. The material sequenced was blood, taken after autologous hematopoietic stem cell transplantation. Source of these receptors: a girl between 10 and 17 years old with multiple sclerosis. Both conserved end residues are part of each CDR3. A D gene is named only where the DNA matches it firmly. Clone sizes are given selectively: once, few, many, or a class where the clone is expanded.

CSATRGMAYEQYF	TGCAGTGCCACGAGGGGGATGGCCTACGAGCAGTACTTC	TRBJ2-7	-	TRBV20-1	few
CASSAPGQDSVHYGYTF	TGTGCCAGCAGTGCTCCGGGACAGGATAGTGTACACTATGGCTACACCTTC	TRBJ1-2	TRBD1	TRBV28	few
CASSPKQDYEQYF	TGCGCCAGCAGCCCAAAACAGGACTACGAGCAGTACTTC	TRBJ2-7	-	TRBV4-1	-
CASSQGGPPDTQYF	TGTGCCAGCAGTCAAGGGGGCCCCCCAGATACGCAGTATTTT	TRBJ2-3	TRBD1	TRBV4-2	-
CASSFGDNVYGYTF	TGCGCCAGCAGCTTTGGGGACAACGTATATGGCTACACCTTC	TRBJ1-2	-	TRBV5-1	few
CASSPPTRANTGELFF	TGTGCCAGCAGTCCTCCTACTAGGGCGAACACCGGGGAGCTGTTTTTT	TRBJ2-2	-	TRBV2	-
CAWTPAGERREQFF	TGTGCCTGGACTCCGGCGGGAGAGCGGCGTGAGCAGTTCTTC	TRBJ2-1	TRBD2	TRBV30	-
CASTTKGGVNEQYF	TGTGCCAGCACAACAAAGGGGGGTGTCAACGAGCAGTACTTC	TRBJ2-7	-	TRBV6-1	-
CASRREGSKTQNTEAFF	TGTGCCAGCAGGCGAGAGGGAAGTAAAACCCAGAACACTGAAGCTTTCTTT	TRBJ1-1	-	TRBV6-1	-
CSARDADRTYEQYF	TGCAGTGCTAGAGACGCGGACCGGACCTACGAGCAGTACTTC	TRBJ2-7	-	TRBV20-1	once
CSAIPFQGGNYGYTF	TGCAGTGCTATTCCGTTCCAGGGGGGGAACTATGGCTACACCTTC	TRBJ1-2	TRBD1	TRBV20-1	few
CASRPTVTTDTQYF	TGTGCCAGCCGTCCCACAGTTACTACAGATACGCAGTATTTT	TRBJ2-3	-	TRBV12-3/TRBV12-4	-
CASSFPGGPSNEQFF	TGTGCCAGCAGTTTCCCGGGCGGGCCCAGCAATGAGCAGTTCTTC	TRBJ2-1	-	TRBV28	-
CSAMTGAIYGYTF	TGCAGCGCAATGACAGGGGCGATCTATGGCTACACCTTC	TRBJ1-2	TRBD1	TRBV29-1	few
CASRPAGVYNEQFF	TGTGCCAGCAGGCCAGCGGGCGTCTACAATGAGCAGTTCTTC	TRBJ2-1	-	TRBV12-3/TRBV12-4	few
CASSQDRSASYEQYF	TGTGCCAGCAGCCAAGATAGGAGCGCATCCTACGAGCAGTACTTC	TRBJ2-7	-	TRBV4-2	medium-sized
CSASLYGADESYNEQFF	TGCAGTGCTAGCCTTTACGGAGCGGACGAATCCTACAATGAGCAGTTCTTC	TRBJ2-1	-	TRBV20-1	-
CAIKDWGGGYGYTF	TGTGCCATCAAAGATTGGGGGGGCGGCTATGGCTACACCTTC	TRBJ1-2	-	TRBV12-3/TRBV12-4	-
CASSPGTGTDYGYTF	TGTGCCAGCAGTCCTGGGACAGGGACGGACTATGGCTACACCTTC	TRBJ1-2	TRBD1	TRBV2	many
CASSPRSGGANVLTF	TGTGCCAGCAGCCCACGCAGTGGTGGGGCCAACGTCCTGACTTTC	TRBJ2-6	-	TRBV3-1	-
CASSVDGAAGETQYF	TGTGCCAGCAGCGTAGACGGGGCAGCGGGGGAGACCCAGTACTTC	TRBJ2-5	TRBD2	TRBV9	many
CASSHRQGPAGLFF	TGTGCCAGCAGCCATCGACAGGGACCTGCGGGCCTGTTTTTT	TRBJ1-4	TRBD1	TRBV6-2/TRBV6-3	-
CASSQSSEKQYF	TGTGCCAGCAGCCAAAGCTCTGAGAAGCAGTACTTC	TRBJ2-7	-	TRBV3-1	-
CSARDKTVREQFF	TGCAGTGCTAGAGATAAGACCGTTCGGGAGCAGTTCTTC	TRBJ2-1	-	TRBV20-1	-
CSVVRGRAYNEQFF	TGCAGCGTTGTCCGCGGGAGGGCCTACAATGAGCAGTTCTTC	TRBJ2-1	TRBD2	TRBV29-1	-
CASIGETLWTEQFF	TGTGCCAGCATTGGGGAAACCCTATGGACTGAGCAGTTCTTC	TRBJ2-1	-	TRBV6-1	few
CASSLESQRGEQFF	TGTGCCAGCAGCTTAGAATCACAGCGGGGTGAGCAGTTCTTC	TRBJ2-1	TRBD2	TRBV7-2	many
CASSLESAAGSYEQYF	TGTGCCAGCAGCTTAGAGTCCGCAGCGGGGTCCTACGAGCAGTACTTC	TRBJ2-7	TRBD2	TRBV7-8	-
CASSFPPGSGAYEQYF	TGTGCCAGCAGTTTCCCACCCGGCTCCGGGGCCTACGAGCAGTACTTC	TRBJ2-7	-	TRBV12-3/TRBV12-4	few
CASSQPACYEQYF	TGTGCCAGCAGCCAACCCGCCTGCTACGAGCAGTACTTC	TRBJ2-7	-	TRBV4-2	few
CASSSGTTYQPQHF	TGTGCCAGCAGTTCCGGGACAACATATCAGCCCCAGCATTTT	TRBJ1-5	-	TRBV12-3/TRBV12-4	few
CAISGGETQYF	TGTGCCATCAGTGGGGGGGAGACCCAGTACTTC	TRBJ2-5	-	TRBV10-3	few
CATSDLQLYF	TGTGCCACCAGTGACCTGCAGTTGTATTTT	TRBJ2-3	-	TRBV24-1	-
CSASGSDEQFF	TGCAGTGCTAGCGGGAGCGATGAGCAGTTCTTC	TRBJ2-1	-	TRBV20-1	-
CASSAFDRPGEQYF	TGTGCCAGCAGCGCCTTTGACAGGCCTGGGGAGCAGTACTTC	TRBJ2-7	-	TRBV9	-
CASSQEGADEQYF	TGCGCCAGCAGCCAAGAAGGGGCAGACGAGCAGTACTTC	TRBJ2-7	-	TRBV4-3	many
CASSQGWGNQPQHF	TGTGCCAGCAGCCAGGGTTGGGGCAATCAGCCCCAGCATTTT	TRBJ1-5	-	TRBV3-1	many
CASIVNEQFF	TGTGCCAGCATCGTCAATGAGCAGTTCTTC	TRBJ2-1	-	TRBV2	-
CASSGLAGVSEQYF	TGTGCCAGCAGTGGGTTAGCGGGAGTGAGCGAGCAGTACTTC	TRBJ2-7	TRBD2	TRBV27	once
CASGLGVAVYEQYF	TGTGCTAGTGGTTTGGGGGTAGCGGTCTACGAGCAGTACTTC	TRBJ2-7	-	TRBV12-5	-